These T cell receptor beta chains were read from a single sample in a study of neurological immune-mediated disorders. A single record per CDR3 protein comes from TCRdb applying MiXCR to the 5' RACE reads. This sample has tens of thousands of distinct CDR3 sequences; nearly 3.5% occur once, and the top ten carry approximately 3.7%. Sequencing input: PBMCs. Receptors were obtained from a man in his forties with multiple sclerosis. Both conserved end residues are part of each CDR3. D genes are given only for firm matches. Only part of the rows carry a size: once, few, many, or a class if the clone is expanded.

many,TRBV20-1,TRBD2,TRBJ2-1,TGCAGTGCCGTGGGGCGGGAGGATGAGCAGTTCTTC,CSAVGREDEQFF
many,TRBV29-1,.,TRBJ1-1,TGCAGCGTTACTGGGACGCAGGGCACTGAAGCTTTCTTT,CSVTGTQGTEAFF
many,TRBV6-5,.,TRBJ2-2,TGTGCCAGCAGCTTACTTATCCCCGCGAACACCGGGGAGCTGTTTTTT,CASSLLIPANTGELFF
many,TRBV20-1,.,TRBJ2-1,TGCAGTGCTAGAGGTAGGACGGGCTCCTACAATGAGCAGTTCTTC,CSARGRTGSYNEQFF
many,TRBV12-3/TRBV12-4,.,TRBJ2-3,TGTGCCAGCAGTTCTCCCGGGACGCCTACGCAGTATTTT,CASSSPGTPTQYF
many,TRBV12-3/TRBV12-4,.,TRBJ1-5,TGTGCCAGCAGTCTATCACAAGGACAGCCCCAGCATTTT,CASSLSQGQPQHF
many,TRBV5-1,TRBD1,TRBJ2-5,TGCGCCAGCAGCTTGATGGGACAGGGGAGTCAAGAGACCCAGTACTTC,CASSLMGQGSQETQYF
many,TRBV30,.,TRBJ1-2,TGTGCCTGGAGTGCAAGACGGTTGGGCTACACCTTC,CAWSARRLGYTF
many,TRBV7-9,.,TRBJ1-2,TGTGCCAGCAGCGTCCCCTTACAGGGATACACCTTC,CASSVPLQGYTF
many,TRBV7-2,TRBD1,TRBJ2-4,TGTGCCAGCAGCTCGACAGGGGGGATAGCCAAAAACATTCAGTACTTC,CASSSTGGIAKNIQYF
many,TRBV12-3/TRBV12-4,TRBD1,TRBJ2-7,TGTGCCAGCAACCGACAGGGGACAGCGGGCGAGCAGTACTTC,CASNRQGTAGEQYF
many,TRBV30,.,TRBJ1-1,TGTGCCTGGAGACCCCTTGCGGGGACTTTTAAAGCTTTCTTT,CAWRPLAGTFKAFF
.,TRBV30,.,TRBJ2-7,TGTGCCTGGAGTAGGGACATCGACTACGAGCAGTACTTC,CAWSRDIDYEQYF
many,TRBV5-1,.,TRBJ1-6,TGCGCCAGCAGCCCCCGTGCGGGTACCTCCTATAATTCACCCCTCCACTTT,CASSPRAGTSYNSPLHF
many,TRBV19,.,TRBJ1-1,TGTGCCAGTAGTATAGCCTCGAACACTGAAGCTTTCTTT,CASSIASNTEAFF
.,TRBV7-6,.,TRBJ2-1,TGTGCCACGGGGAGGGGGCTAGCGTACAATGAGCAGTTCTTC,CATGRGLAYNEQFF